These T cell receptor beta chains were read from a single sample in a study of lymphopenia after photon versus proton radiotherapy. Method: immunoSEQ multiplex PCR; TCRdb's copy keeps in-frame clones and lacks some. Of approximately 71,000 clones in the sample, approximately 91% were seen once. The input for sequencing was peripheral blood, taken from a patient treated with photon-based radiotherapy. The receptors here all came from a woman aged 70 to 79 with pancreatic cancer. Each CDR3 is given with its conserved first and last residue. The D gene is left open where the match is weak. Clone size is stated in some rows and not others, as once, few, many or a class when expanded.

d_call j_call cdr3_length v_call clone_size cdr3_aa cdr3_nt
. TRBJ1-1 13 TRBV28 . CASSLSQNTEAFF TGTGCCAGCAGTTTATCGCAGAACACTGAAGCTTTCTTT
. TRBJ2-5 14 TRBV27 . CASSPQRAQETQYF TGTGCCAGCAGCCCACAGCGGGCCCAAGAGACCCAGTACTTC
. TRBJ2-2 16 TRBV4-1 . CASSQGQILSTGELFF TGCGCCAGCAGCCAAGGACAGATCCTCAGCACCGGGGAGCTGTTTTTT
. TRBJ2-2 15 TRBV18 . CASSTRQADTGELFF TGTGCCAGCTCCACCCGACAGGCCGACACCGGGGAGCTGTTTTTT
. TRBJ2-3 12 TRBV4-2 once CASSQDKNTQYF TGTGCCAGCAGCCAAGATAAAAATACGCAGTATTTT
. TRBJ1-1 16 TRBV7-9 . CASSFPPRAGGTEAFF TGTGCCAGCAGCTTCCCCCCAAGGGCCGGAGGCACTGAAGCTTTCTTT
TRBD2 TRBJ2-4 16 TRBV29-1 . CSVELAGGPAKNIQYF TGCAGCGTTGAACTAGCGGGAGGGCCGGCCAAAAACATTCAGTACTTC
. TRBJ2-7 13 TRBV7-9 . CASSLAGVREQYF TGTGCCAGCAGCTTAGCGGGGGTGAGGGAGCAGTACTTC
. TRBJ2-2 11 TRBV5-1 . CASRTAGELFF TGCGCCAGCCGTACAGCCGGGGAGCTGTTTTTT
TRBD2 TRBJ2-1 14 TRBV29-1 . CSASVTSGYNEQFF TGCAGCGCTTCGGTGACTAGCGGGTACAATGAGCAGTTCTTC
TRBD2 TRBJ2-7 19 TRBV5-8 . CASSFQKGFGGSFTYEQYF TGTGCCAGCAGCTTTCAAAAAGGCTTTGGCGGGAGTTTCACCTACGAGCAGTACTTC
TRBD1 TRBJ2-1 11 TRBV2 . CASTTGFEQFF TGTGCCAGCACGACAGGGTTCGAGCAGTTCTTC
. TRBJ1-5 15 TRBV28 . CASSLEQGSNQPQHF TGTGCCAGCAGTTTGGAACAGGGTAGCAATCAGCCCCAGCATTTT
. TRBJ2-3 14 TRBV6-5 . CASSYSQDTDTQYF TGTGCCAGCAGTTACTCGCAGGACACAGATACGCAGTATTTT
. TRBJ1-1 13 TRBV7-6 . CASSLHTGGEAFF TGTGCCAGCAGCTTACATACCGGAGGTGAAGCTTTCTTT
. TRBJ2-2 14 TRBV7-9 . CASSQGQNTGELFF TGTGCCAGCAGCCAAGGACAGAACACCGGGGAGCTGTTTTTT
. TRBJ2-7 13 TRBV5-5 . CASSLGIDYEQYF TGTGCCAGCTCCTTGGGGATCGACTACGAGCAGTACTTC
. TRBJ2-3 15 TRBV5-4 . CASSLPGRDTDTQYF TGTGCCAGCAGCTTGCCTGGCCGAGACACAGATACGCAGTATTTT
. TRBJ1-2 16 TRBV28 . CASSLSYPTGNYGYTF TGTGCCAGCAGTTTATCCTACCCAACAGGGAACTATGGCTACACCTTC
TRBD1 TRBJ2-2 15 TRBV5-1 . CASSSGQGLTGELFF TGCGCCAGCAGCTCGGGACAGGGGTTAACCGGGGAGCTGTTTTTT
TRBD1 TRBJ1-4 14 TRBV2 once CASRVQGTNEKLFF TGTGCCAGCAGAGTACAGGGGACTAATGAAAAACTGTTTTTT
. TRBJ2-2 15 TRBV5-8 . CASSLLGGRTGELFF TGTGCCAGCAGCTTGCTTGGGGGTCGGACCGGGGAGCTGTTTTTT
. TRBJ2-2 15 TRBV4-3 . CASSQVPETAGELFF TGCGCCAGCAGCCAAGTACCAGAAACAGCCGGGGAGCTGTTTTTT
. TRBJ2-3 14 TRBV30 once CAWSSGPPTDTQYF TGTGCCTGGAGTTCGGGGCCCCCCACAGATACGCAGTATTTT
. TRBJ1-5 14 TRBV15 . CATSRDRGGQPQHF TGTGCCACCAGCAGAGACCGGGGCGGGCAGCCCCAGCATTTT
TRBD2 TRBJ2-3 15 TRBV5-8 . CASSSGGASTDTQYF TGTGCCAGCAGCTCGGGGGGAGCTAGCACAGATACGCAGTATTTT
TRBD2 TRBJ2-1 20 TRBV4-2 . CASSQVGRLAGGTSYNEQFF TGTGCCAGCAGCCAAGTAGGGCGACTAGCGGGAGGGACCTCCTACAATGAGCAGTTCTTC
TRBD1 TRBJ2-7 15 TRBV7-9 . CASSFTQGSMGEQYF TGTGCCAGCAGCTTCACACAGGGGAGTATGGGCGAGCAGTACTTC
TRBD1 TRBJ1-1 13 TRBV6-5 . CASSYSQGAEAFF TGTGCCAGCAGTTACAGTCAGGGGGCTGAAGCTTTCTTT
. TRBJ2-3 15 TRBV7-8 . CASSLAIQSTDTQYF TGTGCCAGCAGCTTAGCGATACAAAGCACAGATACGCAGTATTTT
TRBD2 TRBJ2-5 15 TRBV6-6 . CASGETSGRAETQYF TGTGCCAGCGGTGAGACTAGCGGGAGGGCAGAGACCCAGTACTTC
. TRBJ2-1 15 TRBV11-3 . CASSLVPSNRDEQFF TGTGCCAGCAGCTTAGTACCCTCCAACAGGGATGAGCAGTTCTTC
TRBD1 TRBJ1-5 15 TRBV28 . CASSNLRGLDQPQHF TGTGCCAGCAGTAACCTCAGGGGGCTCGATCAGCCCCAGCATTTT
. TRBJ1-4 13 TRBV7-3 once CASSVRDGEKLFF TGTGCCAGCAGCGTACGGGATGGCGAAAAACTGTTTTTT
. TRBJ2-7 14 TRBV10-3 . CATLNDTGTREQYF TGTGCCACCCTGAACGATACAGGGACTCGGGAGCAGTACTTC
. TRBJ1-1 15 TRBV28 . CASSLLAGQGTEAFF TGTGCCAGCAGTTTGTTGGCAGGCCAGGGGACTGAAGCTTTCTTT
TRBD2 TRBJ2-3 14 TRBV4-3 . CASSGGRKTDTQYF TGCGCCAGCAGTGGCGGGAGGAAGACAGATACGCAGTATTTT
. TRBJ2-7 14 TRBV19 few CASKAYVTSYEQYF TGTGCCAGCAAGGCTTACGTTACCTCCTACGAGCAGTACTTC
TRBD2 TRBJ2-7 18 TRBV19 . CASSRGLAGLPSSYEQYF TGTGCCAGTAGTCGGGGACTAGCGGGCTTACCGAGCTCCTACGAGCAGTACTTC
. TRBJ2-7 13 TRBV15 . CATSSGTGDEQYF TGTGCCACCAGCAGCGGGACCGGTGACGAGCAGTACTTC
. TRBJ1-2 13 TRBV18 . CASSPRQSYGYTF TGTGCCAGCTCACCACGGCAGAGCTATGGCTACACCTTC
. TRBJ1-2 14 TRBV7-9 once CARESPPGDYGYTF TGTGCCAGGGAGTCTCCTCCGGGGGACTATGGCTACACCTTC
. TRBJ2-7 13 TRBV5-6 . CASSLSGASGQYF TGTGCCAGCAGCTTGTCGGGGGCGAGTGGGCAGTACTTC
. TRBJ2-5 15 TRBV2 . CASSESGTVQETQYF TGTGCCAGCAGTGAATCTGGGACGGTCCAAGAGACCCAGTACTTC
. TRBJ2-1 15 TRBV7-3 few CASSPPGTTYNEQFF TGTGCCAGCAGTCCACCCGGGACAACCTACAATGAGCAGTTCTTC
TRBD2 TRBJ2-5 14 TRBV2 once CASSGAGGGETQYF TGTGCCAGCAGTGGGGCGGGAGGGGGAGAGACCCAGTACTTC
. TRBJ1-1 14 TRBV14 . CASSQQGKGTEAFF TGTGCCAGCAGCCAGCAGGGCAAGGGCACTGAAGCTTTCTTT
. TRBJ1-3 15 TRBV4-2 . CASSQGTDPGNTIYF TGTGCCAGCAGCCAAGGGACAGATCCTGGAAACACCATATATTTT
. TRBJ1-5 13 TRBV30 few CAWSVEGDQPQHF TGTGCCTGGAGTGTTGAGGGGGATCAGCCCCAGCATTTT
. TRBJ2-1 15 TRBV6-5 . CASSSRGWAYNEQFF TGTGCCAGCAGCTCCCGCGGGTGGGCCTACAATGAGCAGTTCTTC
. TRBJ1-4 14 TRBV7-9 . CASSSQGGNEKLFF TGTGCCAGCAGCTCACAGGGTGGGAATGAAAAACTGTTTTTT
. TRBJ2-6 14 TRBV7-2 . CASSPFTGANVLTF TGTGCCAGCAGCCCCTTCACTGGGGCCAACGTCCTGACTTTC
TRBD1 TRBJ1-2 14 TRBV19 . CASRTDRAGYGYTF TGTGCCAGTAGGACGGACAGGGCTGGCTATGGCTACACCTTC
TRBD2 TRBJ2-3 15 TRBV5-1 once CASSLDIAGGDTQYF TGCGCCAGCAGCTTGGATATAGCGGGAGGAGATACGCAGTATTTT
. TRBJ2-7 13 TRBV10-3 once CAIRPQGSYEQYF TGTGCCATCAGACCACAGGGTTCCTACGAGCAGTACTTC
TRBD1 TRBJ2-5 15 TRBV7-6 . CASSFPGQGTETQYF TGTGCCAGCAGCTTCCCAGGACAGGGCACAGAGACCCAGTACTTC
. TRBJ2-3 11 TRBV6-5 . CASSKADTQYF TGTGCCAGCAGTAAAGCAGATACGCAGTATTTT
TRBD2 TRBJ2-5 13 TRBV29-1 . CSVKSSGRETQYF TGCAGCGTTAAGTCTAGCGGGCGGGAGACCCAGTACTTC
TRBD1 TRBJ1-3 15 TRBV7-6 few CASSSYRGSGNTIYF TGTGCCAGCAGCTCATACAGGGGCTCTGGAAACACCATATATTTT